This T cell receptor (beta chain) came from a study of CD8+ T cells in alopecia areata. Study at large: Severity scoring for treated patients was based on the percentage of affected scalp area. Study-wide results and limits: Elevated clonality characterized lesional scalp relative to normal scalp, particularly in alopecia totalis/universalis. Numerous expanded lesional clones remained in scalp and blood during tofacitinib. Expanded CD8+ clones among the top 100, and scalp clonality, were significantly decreased by tofacitinib.

As concerns this clone: Its specificity is not known.

Sample treatment: oral pan-JAK inhibitor, 5-10 mg twice daily. TCR sequencing used cDNA made by reverse transcription of extracted RNA. Method: immunoSEQ multiplex PCR; TCRdb's copy keeps in-frame clones and lacks some. The repertoire holds more than 95,000 clones, 86% seen once, with around 10% in the top ten. Germline assignment: CDR1 LNHDA and CDR2 SQIVND (reference sequence). The CDR3 covers 14 residues. With 6 bases removed from V and 2 bases from J, the gap between germline ends came to 14 bases. The source of this sequence is a human donor with alopecia areata. The rearrangement uses TRBV19 and TRBJ2-7; the D gene could be TRBD1 or TRBD2 (5 bases each). The sample here was CD8+ T cells sorted from blood, taken at roughly week 30, from a patient treated with tofacitinib. The CDR3 DNA reads as TGTGCCAGTAGCCCGGGACCAGCTACCTACGAGCAGTACTTC. It translates to CASSPGPATYEQYF.